This T cell receptor (beta chain) was recovered during a study of T cell repertoires in cytomegalovirus infection. The overall study: Public TCR beta signatures marked donors with CMV infection and the matching HLA.

The V end lost 5 bases, the J end lost 0 bases, and 14 bases lay between the germline ends. Germline V gene sequence: CDR1 MNHEY, CDR2 SMNVEV (reference sequence). The CDR3 has 16 residues. A single record per CDR3 protein comes from TCRdb applying MiXCR to the reads. Of under 850,000 distinct CDR3 sequences listed, 35% were seen once; the top ten hold under 3.5%. This clonotype was observed a handful of times. The chain has TRBV27 and TRBJ2-1; D might be TRBD1 or TRBD2, each matching 5 bases. Sequencing used PBMCs. This sequence was found in a human donor in good health (CMV status not recorded). Some clones in this sample may be carry-over from other donors' samples. CDR3 protein: CASSARGLNSYNEQFF. CDR3 bases: TGTGCCAGCAGTGCCCGGGGCCTAAACTCCTACAATGAGCAGTTCTTC.